These 8 T cell receptor beta chains were sequenced from one sample in a study of T cell repertoires in ileal Crohn's disease. The time point denotes: neoterminal ileum biopsy at postoperative endoscopy, about 6 months after surgery. TCRdb keeps only in-frame clones here, not all; method: immunoSEQ multiplex PCR. The sample consists of some 13,000 clones, roughly 80% of them appearing once. Source material: ileal tissue. Every receptor here comes from an adult with Crohn's disease.

The V gene is TRBV29-1, the J gene TRBJ2-7; D might be TRBD1 (6 bases). This CDR3 spans 14 amino acids. V lost 5 bases, J lost 5 bases, and 19 bases lay in between. The germline V gene encodes CDR1 SQVTM and CDR2 ANQGSEA. CDR3 nucleotide sequence: TGCAGCGTTCAACCCAGGGTTGGGGGCAACGAGCAGTACTTC. Its translation: CSVQPRVGGNEQYF.

The V and J genes are TRBV5-6 and TRBJ2-3, with a possible D match to TRBD1 (6 bases). This CDR3 comprises 15 residues. Trimming took off 2 bases at V and 2 bases at J, with 12 bases between the two ends. Germline V lookup: CDR1 SGHDT, CDR2 YYEEEE. Here the CDR3 reads CASSFSDSYTDTQYF. The CDR3 nucleotides read TGTGCCAGCAGCTTCTCGGACAGTTACACAGATACGCAGTATTTT.

This sequence joins TRBV5-4 and TRBJ2-5, with a possible D match to TRBD2 (6 bases). This CDR3 spans 15 amino acids. V lost 0 bases and J 4 bases, leaving 13 bases between the germline ends. Germline CDR1 SGHNT, CDR2 YYREEE (reference sequence). CDR3 residues: CASSLGGDARETQYF. For the CDR3, the DNA is TGTGCCAGCAGCTTGGGCGGGGACGCGAGAGAGACCCAGTACTTC.

CDR3 DNA: TGTGCCAGCAGCTTACGTCTGGACAGGGCAAATCCCGGTAGAAATGAGCAGTTCTTC. This encodes CASSLRLDRANPGRNEQFF. V is TRBV7-9 and J is TRBJ2-1; TRBD1 aligns across 8 bases. CDR3 length: 19 residues. With 2 bases clipped from V and 7 bases from J, the junction kept 19 bases outside the gene matches. Germline V CDR1 and CDR2: SEHNR, FQNEAQ (reference sequence).

This clone was seen a single time. The chain employs TRBV4-3 and TRBJ1-2; 7 nucleotides align to TRBD1. With 1 base clipped from V and 3 bases from J, the junction kept 5 bases outside the gene matches. The CDR3 consists of 15 residues. Per germline, CDR1 LGHNA and CDR2 YSLEER. Here the CDR3 reads CASSQALQGDYGYTF. The CDR3 nucleotides are TGCGCCAGCAGCCAAGCCCTCCAGGGGGACTATGGCTACACCTTC.

This clone turned up a few times. This chain connects TRBV2 to TRBJ2-2; 12 nucleotides match TRBD2. With 3 bases clipped from V and 4 bases from J, the junction kept 0 bases outside the gene matches. Germline values: CDR1 SNHLY, CDR2 FYNNEI. The CDR3 is 15 residues long. CDR3 nucleotide sequence: TGTGCCAGCAGTGAGGGACTAGCGGGCACCGGGGAGCTGTTTTTT. Translating it yields CASSEGLAGTGELFF.

V and J are TRBV11-2 and TRBJ2-2, with D maybe TRBD2 (7 bases). Trimming left V 1 base short and J 5 bases short, with 11 bases between. Germline loops: CDR1 SGHAT, CDR2 FQNNGV. CDR3 size: 15 residues. CDR3 nucleotides: TGTGCCAGCAGCTTAGTCGGGGGGCGGACCGGGGAGCTGTTTTTT. This gives the protein CASSLVGGRTGELFF.

The chain combines TRBV13 with TRBJ2-1; 8 nucleotides line up with TRBD2. The CDR3 length is 16 residues. The V gene end was trimmed by 1 base and the J gene end by 5 bases; junction bases not matched to a gene: 7. Per the germline V gene, CDR1 is PRHDT and CDR2 is FYEKMQ (reference sequence). The CDR3 region has the DNA TGTGCCAGCAGCTTAGCTCCAGCGGGGGTGCACAATGAGCAGTTCTTC. Translating it yields CASSLAPAGVHNEQFF. The variable domain in full, with the rest retrieved from reference TRBV13 and TRBJ2-1, is AAGVIQSPRHLIKEKRETATLKCYPIPRHDTVYWYQQGPGQDPQFLISFYEKMQSDKGSIPDRFSAQQFSDYHSELNMSSLELGDSALYFCASSLAPAGVHNEQFFGPGTRLTVL.